The 2 T cell receptor beta chains reported below all come from one sample, sequenced in a study of Graves' ophthalmopathy and Graves' hyperthyroidism. TCR beta CDR3 amplification used RNA transcripts. The library came from an HTBI-primed first-round RT-PCR and a second-round multiplex PCR. TCRdb redid the calling of the multiplex PCR reads with MiXCR, one entry per CDR3 protein. Among 580,000 or so distinct CDR3 sequences listed, 35% to 40% were seen once. The source material was peripheral blood or thyroid tissue (not recorded which). The receptors come from an adult man with Graves' hyperthyroidism.

Worth noting for this clonotype: A clone one base away is much larger, so this may be a read error. The chain recombines TRBV20-1 with TRBJ1-1, with TRBD1 matching over 7 bases. CDR3 length: 15 residues. Germline assignment: CDR1 DFQATT and CDR2 SNEGSKA (reference sequence). The chain's CDR3 is CSARSNRGSKTEALF. In nucleotides, the CDR3 is TGCAGTGCTAGATCGAACAGGGGAAGTAAAACTGAAGCTCTCTTT.

J is TRBJ1-2 and V is TRBV9; D is unresolved. The V gene's germline CDR1 is SGDLS and CDR2 YYNGEE. The length of the CDR3 is 14 residues. V shed 0 bases and J shed 2 bases, with 8 bases lying between them. The CDR3 loop is CASSVGIGNYGYTF. In DNA form, the CDR3 reads TGTGCCAGCAGCGTAGGCATCGGGAACTATGGCTACACCTTC.